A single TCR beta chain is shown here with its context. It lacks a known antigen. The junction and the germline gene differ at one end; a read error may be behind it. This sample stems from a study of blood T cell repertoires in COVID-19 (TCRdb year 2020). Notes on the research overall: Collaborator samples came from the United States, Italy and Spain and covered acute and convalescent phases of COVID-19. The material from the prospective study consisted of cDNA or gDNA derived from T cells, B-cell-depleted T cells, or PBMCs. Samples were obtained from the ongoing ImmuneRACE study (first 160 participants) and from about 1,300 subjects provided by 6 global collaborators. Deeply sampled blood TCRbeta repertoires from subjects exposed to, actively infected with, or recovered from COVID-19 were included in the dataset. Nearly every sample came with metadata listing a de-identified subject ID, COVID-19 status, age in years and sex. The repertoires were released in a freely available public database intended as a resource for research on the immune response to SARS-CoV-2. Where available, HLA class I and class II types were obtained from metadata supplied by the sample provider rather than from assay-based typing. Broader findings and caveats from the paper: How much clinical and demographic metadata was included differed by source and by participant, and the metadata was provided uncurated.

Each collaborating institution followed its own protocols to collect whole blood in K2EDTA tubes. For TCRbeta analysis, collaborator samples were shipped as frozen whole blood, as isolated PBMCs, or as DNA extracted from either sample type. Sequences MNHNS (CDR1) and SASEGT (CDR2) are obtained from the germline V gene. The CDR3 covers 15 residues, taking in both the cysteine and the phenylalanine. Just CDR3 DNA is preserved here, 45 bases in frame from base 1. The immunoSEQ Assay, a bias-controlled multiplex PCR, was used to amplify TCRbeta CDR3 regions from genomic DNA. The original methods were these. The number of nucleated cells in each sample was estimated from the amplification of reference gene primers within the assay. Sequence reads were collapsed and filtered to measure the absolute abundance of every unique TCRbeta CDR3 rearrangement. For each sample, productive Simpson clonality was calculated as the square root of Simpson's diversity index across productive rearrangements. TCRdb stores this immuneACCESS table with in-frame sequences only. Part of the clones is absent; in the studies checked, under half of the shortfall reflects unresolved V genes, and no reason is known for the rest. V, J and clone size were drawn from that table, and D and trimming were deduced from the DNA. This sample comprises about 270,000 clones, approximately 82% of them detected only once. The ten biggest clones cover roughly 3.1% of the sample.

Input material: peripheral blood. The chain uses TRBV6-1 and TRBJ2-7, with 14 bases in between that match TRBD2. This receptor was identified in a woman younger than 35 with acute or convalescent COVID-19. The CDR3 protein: CASSEGGQGGTSGSF. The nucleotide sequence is TGTGCCAGCAGTGAAGGGGGACAGGGTGGGACTAGCGGGAGCTTC.